This TCR beta chain was identified in a study of T cells in Graves' hyperthyroidism and ophthalmopathy. The CDR3 consists of 13 residues. V was cut by 4 bases and J by 5 bases, with 8 bases left in between. In germline, CDR1 is MGHDK, CDR2 SYGVNS. This clonotype was seen many times. RNA transcripts yielded amplified TCR beta CDR3 regions. The HTBI primer set drove a first-round RT-PCR of the TCR CDR3. One entry per CDR3 protein, called by TCRdb with MiXCR from the multiplex PCR reads. The sample holds 530,000 or so distinct CDR3 sequences, 46% seen once. This sequence was found in a woman between 18 and 29 years old with Graves' hyperthyroidism. The sample comprised peripheral blood or thyroid tissue (not recorded which). The rearrangement links TRBV25-1 to TRBJ2-2, with D hard to call. This chain's CDR3 is CASSGLRTGELFF. CDR3 nucleotide sequence: TGTGCCAGCAGTGGTTTAAGGACCGGGGAGCTGTTTTTT.